This T cell receptor beta chain was profiled in a study of glioma-infiltrating T cells. Study conclusions and caveats: Non-neoplastic patients had below-expected tissue-blood divergence, while all gliomas exceeded expectation.

This clonotype has only a few counts. The antigen is undetermined. The CDR3 spans 15 residues. The V segment lost 0 bases and the J segment 6 bases; nucleotides outside the gene matches: 4. Per germline, CDR1 KGHSY and CDR2 FQNENV. Amplification of TCR alpha and beta CDR3 regions from RNA used iRepertoire nested multiplex PCR. Input was roughly 85-450 ng of tissue mRNA or PBMC total RNA. TCRdb re-analysed the multiplex PCR reads in MiXCR, keeping a single row per CDR3 protein. The sample has about 89,000 distinct CDR3 sequences, roughly 23% seen once. The V gene is TRBV16, the J gene TRBJ2-1; 8 bases fit TRBD2. The clonotype originates from a human donor with low-grade glioma or glioblastoma, undergoing nonglioma brain surgery, or in good health (not recorded which). Material for sequencing was glioma tissue, nonneoplastic brain tissue, or PBMCs (not recorded which). The CDR3 nucleotides read TGTGCCAGCAGCCAATCGAGGCTAGCGGGCAATGAGCAGTTCTTC. Amino acids: CASSQSRLAGNEQFF.